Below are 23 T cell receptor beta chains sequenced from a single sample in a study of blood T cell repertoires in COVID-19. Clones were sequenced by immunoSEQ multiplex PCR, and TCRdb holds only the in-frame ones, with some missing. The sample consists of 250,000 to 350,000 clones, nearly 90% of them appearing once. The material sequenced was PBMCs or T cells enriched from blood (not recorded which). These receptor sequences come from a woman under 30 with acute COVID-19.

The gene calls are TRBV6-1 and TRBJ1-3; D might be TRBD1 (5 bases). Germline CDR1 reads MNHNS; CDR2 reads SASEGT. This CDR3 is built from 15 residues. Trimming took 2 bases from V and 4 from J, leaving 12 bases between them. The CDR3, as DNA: TGTGCCAGCAGTGAATGGGGGGTAGCAGGAAACACCATATATTTT. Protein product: CASSEWGVAGNTIYF.

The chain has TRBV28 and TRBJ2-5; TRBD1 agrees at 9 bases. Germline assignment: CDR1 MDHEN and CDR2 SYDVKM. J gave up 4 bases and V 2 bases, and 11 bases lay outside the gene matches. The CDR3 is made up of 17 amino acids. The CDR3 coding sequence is TGTGCCAGCAGTTTAGGATCAACCGGGACAGGGAGAGAGACCCAGTACTTC. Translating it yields CASSLGSTGTGRETQYF.

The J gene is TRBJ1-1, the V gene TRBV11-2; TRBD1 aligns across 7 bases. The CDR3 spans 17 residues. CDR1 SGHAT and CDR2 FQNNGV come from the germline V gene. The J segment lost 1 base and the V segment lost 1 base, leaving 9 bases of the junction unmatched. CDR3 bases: TGTGCCAGCAGCTTAGGCGCTATGGGACAGACGAACACTGAAGCTTTCTTT. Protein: CASSLGAMGQTNTEAFF.

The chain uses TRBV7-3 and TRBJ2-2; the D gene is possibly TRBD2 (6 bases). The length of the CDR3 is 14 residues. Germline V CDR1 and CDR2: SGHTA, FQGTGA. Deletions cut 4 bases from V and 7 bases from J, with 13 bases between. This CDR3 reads CASSSGAHGGELFF. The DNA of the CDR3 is TGTGCCAGCAGCTCGGGAGCCCACGGCGGGGAGCTGTTTTTT.

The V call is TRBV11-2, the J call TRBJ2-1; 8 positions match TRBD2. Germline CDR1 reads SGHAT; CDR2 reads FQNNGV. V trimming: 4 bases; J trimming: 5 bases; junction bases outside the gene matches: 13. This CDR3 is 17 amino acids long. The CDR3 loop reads CASSSFRGTREDNEQFF. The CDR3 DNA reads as TGTGCCAGCAGCTCCTTCAGAGGGACTAGGGAGGACAATGAGCAGTTCTTC.

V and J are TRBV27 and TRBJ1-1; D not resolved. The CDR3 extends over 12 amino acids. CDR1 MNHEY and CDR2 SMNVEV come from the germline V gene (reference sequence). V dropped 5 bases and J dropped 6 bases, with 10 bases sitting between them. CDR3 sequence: CASSTLGAEAFF. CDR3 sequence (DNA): TGTGCCAGCAGTACCCTCGGGGCTGAAGCTTTCTTT.

The CDR3 DNA is TGTGCCTGGAGCGGACTGGTCAATCAGCCCCAGCATTTT. Translating gives CAWSGLVNQPQHF. V gene TRBV30 combines with J gene TRBJ1-5; no reliable D call. The V end lost 3 bases, the J end lost 3 bases, and 9 bases lay between the germline ends. This CDR3 has 13 residues. Germline V lookup: CDR1 GTSNPN, CDR2 SVGIG (reference sequence). The whole variable domain, remainder taken from reference TRBV30 and TRBJ1-5, is SQTIHQWPATLVQPVGSPLSLECTVEGTSNPNLYWYRQAAGRGLQLLFYSVGIGQISSEVPQNLSASRPQDRQFILSSKKLLLSDSGFYLCAWSGLVNQPQHFGDGTRLSIL.

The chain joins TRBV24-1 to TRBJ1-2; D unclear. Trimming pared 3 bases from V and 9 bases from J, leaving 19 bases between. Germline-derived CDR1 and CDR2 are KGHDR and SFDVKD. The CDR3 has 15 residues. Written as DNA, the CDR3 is TGTGCCACCAGTGATCCCTCGGGAGGGCGAGGGAGCTACACCTTC. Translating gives CATSDPSGGRGSYTF.

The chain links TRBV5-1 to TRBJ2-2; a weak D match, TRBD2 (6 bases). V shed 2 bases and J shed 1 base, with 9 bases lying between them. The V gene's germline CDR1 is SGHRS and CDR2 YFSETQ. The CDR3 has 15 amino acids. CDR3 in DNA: TGCGCCAGCAGCTTTGGGACTCTGAACACCGGGGAGCTGTTTTTT. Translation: CASSFGTLNTGELFF.

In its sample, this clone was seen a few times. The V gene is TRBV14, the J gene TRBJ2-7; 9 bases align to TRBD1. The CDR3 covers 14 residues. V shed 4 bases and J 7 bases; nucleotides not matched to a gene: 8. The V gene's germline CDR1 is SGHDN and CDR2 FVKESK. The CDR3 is CASSLLGTGREQYF. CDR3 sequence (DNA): TGTGCCAGCAGCCTCTTGGGGACAGGGAGGGAGCAGTACTTC.

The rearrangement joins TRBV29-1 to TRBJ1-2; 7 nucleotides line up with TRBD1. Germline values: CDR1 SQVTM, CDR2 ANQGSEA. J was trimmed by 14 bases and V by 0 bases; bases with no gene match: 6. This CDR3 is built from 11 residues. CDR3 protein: CSVEDGQAGTF. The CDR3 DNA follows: TGCAGCGTTGAAGATGGACAGGCGGGGACCTTC.

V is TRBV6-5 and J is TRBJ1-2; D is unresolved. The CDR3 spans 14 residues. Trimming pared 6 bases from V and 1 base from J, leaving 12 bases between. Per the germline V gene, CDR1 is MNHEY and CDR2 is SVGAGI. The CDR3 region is CASRREAFNYGYTF. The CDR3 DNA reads TGTGCCAGCAGGCGAGAGGCGTTTAACTATGGCTACACCTTC.

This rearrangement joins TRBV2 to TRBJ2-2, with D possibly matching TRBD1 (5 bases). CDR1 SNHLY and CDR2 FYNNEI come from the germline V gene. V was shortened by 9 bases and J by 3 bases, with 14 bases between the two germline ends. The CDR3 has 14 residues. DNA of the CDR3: TGTGCCAGTGGGCAGAAGGGGTACACCGGGGAGCTGTTTTTT. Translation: CASGQKGYTGELFF.

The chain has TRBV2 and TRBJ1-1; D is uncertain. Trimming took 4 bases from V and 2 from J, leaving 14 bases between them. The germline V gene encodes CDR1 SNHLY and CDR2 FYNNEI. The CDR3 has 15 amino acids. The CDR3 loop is CASSGLGAPNTEAFF. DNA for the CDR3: TGTGCCAGCAGTGGGTTAGGAGCCCCCAACACTGAAGCTTTCTTT.

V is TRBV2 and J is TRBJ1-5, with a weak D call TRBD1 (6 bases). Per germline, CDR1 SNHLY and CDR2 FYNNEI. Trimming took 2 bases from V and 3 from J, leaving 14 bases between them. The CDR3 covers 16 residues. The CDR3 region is CASSEYPTGLNQPQHF. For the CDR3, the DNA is TGTGCCAGCAGTGAATATCCGACAGGCCTCAATCAGCCCCAGCATTTT.

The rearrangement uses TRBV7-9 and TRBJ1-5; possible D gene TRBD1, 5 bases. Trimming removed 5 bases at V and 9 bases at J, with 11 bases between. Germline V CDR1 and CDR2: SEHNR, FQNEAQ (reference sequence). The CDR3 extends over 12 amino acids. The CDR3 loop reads CASSATGGPQHF. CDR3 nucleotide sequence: TGTGCCAGCAGCGCTACCGGGGGGCCCCAGCATTTT.

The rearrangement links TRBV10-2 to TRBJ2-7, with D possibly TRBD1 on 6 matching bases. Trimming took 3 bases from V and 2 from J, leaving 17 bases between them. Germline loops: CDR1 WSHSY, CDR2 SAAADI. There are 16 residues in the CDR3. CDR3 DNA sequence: TGCGCCAGCAGTGAAGCGGTAAGGGGGACCCCCTACGAGCAGTACTTC. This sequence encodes CASSEAVRGTPYEQYF.

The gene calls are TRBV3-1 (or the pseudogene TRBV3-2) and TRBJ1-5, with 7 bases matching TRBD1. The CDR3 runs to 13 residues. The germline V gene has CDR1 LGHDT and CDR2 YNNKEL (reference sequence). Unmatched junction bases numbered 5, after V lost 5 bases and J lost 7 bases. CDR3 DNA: TGTGCCAGCAGCAACAGGGGTAGGCAGCCCCAGCATTTT. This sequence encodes CASSNRGRQPQHF.

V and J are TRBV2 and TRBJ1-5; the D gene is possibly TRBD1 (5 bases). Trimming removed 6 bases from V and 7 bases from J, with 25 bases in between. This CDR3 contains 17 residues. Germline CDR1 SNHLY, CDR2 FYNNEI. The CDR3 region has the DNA TGTGCCAGCAGCACCCATTTGCAGGGTCCCCCCAGGCAGCCCCAGCATTTT. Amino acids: CASSTHLQGPPRQPQHF.

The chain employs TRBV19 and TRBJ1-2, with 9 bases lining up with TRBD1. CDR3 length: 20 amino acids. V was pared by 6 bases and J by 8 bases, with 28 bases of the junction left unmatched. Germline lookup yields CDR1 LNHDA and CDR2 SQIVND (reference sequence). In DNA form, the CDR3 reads TGTGCCAGTAGACCTGAGCCCGACCCCGGGACAGGGTACAGGTTAGAGGGCTACACCTTC. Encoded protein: CASRPEPDPGTGYRLEGYTF.

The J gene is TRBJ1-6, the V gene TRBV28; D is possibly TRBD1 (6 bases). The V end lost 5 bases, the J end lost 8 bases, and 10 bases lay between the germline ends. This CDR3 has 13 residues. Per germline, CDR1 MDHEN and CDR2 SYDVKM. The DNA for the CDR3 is TGTGCCAGCAGTGCACAGGGTTATTCACCCCTCCACTTT. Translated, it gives CASSAQGYSPLHF. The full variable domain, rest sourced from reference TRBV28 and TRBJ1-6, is DVKVTQSSRYLVKRTGEKVFLECVQDMDHENMFWYRQDPGLGLRLIYFSYDVKMKEKGDIPEGYSVSREKKERFSLILESASTNQTSMYLCASSAQGYSPLHFGNGTRLTVT.

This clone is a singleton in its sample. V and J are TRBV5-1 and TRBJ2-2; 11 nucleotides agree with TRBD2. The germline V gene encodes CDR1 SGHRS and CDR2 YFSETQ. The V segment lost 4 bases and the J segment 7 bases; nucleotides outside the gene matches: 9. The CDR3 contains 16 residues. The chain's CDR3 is CASSTGTSGPVGELFF. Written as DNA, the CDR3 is TGCGCCAGCAGCACCGGGACTAGCGGTCCGGTCGGGGAGCTGTTTTTT. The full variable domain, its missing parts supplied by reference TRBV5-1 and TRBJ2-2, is KAGVTQTPRYLIKTRGQQVTLSCSPISGHRSVSWYQQTPGQGLQFLFEYFSETQRNKGNFPGRFSGRQFSNSRSEMNVSTLELGDSALYLCASSTGTSGPVGELFFGEGSRLTVL.

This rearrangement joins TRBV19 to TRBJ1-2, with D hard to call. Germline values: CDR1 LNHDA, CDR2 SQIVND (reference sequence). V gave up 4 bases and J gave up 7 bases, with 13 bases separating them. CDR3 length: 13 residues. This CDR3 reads CASSRGRGGGYTF. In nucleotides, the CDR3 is TGTGCCAGTAGTAGAGGGAGAGGCGGTGGCTACACCTTC. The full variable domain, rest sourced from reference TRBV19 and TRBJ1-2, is DGGITQSPKYLFRKEGQNVTLSCEQNLNHDAMYWYRQDPGQGLRLIYYSQIVNDFQKGDIAEGYSVSREKKESFPLTVTSAQKNPTAFYLCASSRGRGGGYTFGSGTRLTVV.